This passage covers 25 T cell receptor beta chains from one sample sequenced in a study of identical twins. Via MiXCR, TCRdb re-called the 5' RACE reads, giving one row per CDR3 protein. The sample includes some 320,000 distinct CDR3 sequences, around 12% of them seen just once. Separately, the same data were catalogued under a study of yellow fever vaccine responses in identical twins.

Sample: CD8+ T cells sorted from blood. These receptors all come from a woman under 30 in good health.

This clonotype was seen at least ten times. The chain links TRBV29-1 to TRBJ2-3; no clear D gene. The CDR3 has 12 amino acids. Germline V gene sequence: CDR1 SQVTM, CDR2 ANQGSEA. The V gene lost 6 bases and the J gene lost 4 bases, with 11 bases spanning the gap. The CDR3 DNA reads as TGCAGCGTAGGACCCTCCGCAGATACGCAGTATTTT. Protein sequence: CSVGPSADTQYF.

This clonotype appeared once. The junction shows a germline mismatch at one end, possibly a read error. The chain carries TRBV10-2 and TRBJ2-1; D is perhaps TRBD1 or TRBD2 (5 bases each). The CDR3 totals 12 residues. The germline V gene encodes CDR1 WSHSY and CDR2 SAAADI. Here the CDR3 reads CVSSRDPNEQFF. The DNA of the CDR3 is TGCGTCAGCAGTAGGGACCCCAATGAGCAGTTCTTC.

This clonotype has ten or more counts. The V gene is TRBV9, the J gene TRBJ2-3; a weak D match, TRBD2 (6 bases). Germline CDR1 SGDLS, CDR2 YYNGEE. This CDR3 is 16 amino acids long. The germline V and J ends were trimmed by 0 bases and 4 bases, with 15 bases remaining between them. CDR3 loop: CASSVGDSETSDTQYF. The DNA of the CDR3 is TGTGCCAGCAGCGTAGGGGACTCGGAAACTTCAGATACGCAGTATTTT.

This clonotype was detected a few times. Written as DNA, the CDR3 is TGTGCCACCAGCAGCCCTGAGGGCCCCTACAATGAGCAGTTCTTC. This translates into CATSSPEGPYNEQFF. This chain joins TRBV15 and TRBJ2-1, with D perhaps TRBD2 (5 bases). This CDR3 is built from 15 residues. The germline CDR1 and CDR2 sequences are LNHNV and YYDKDF (reference sequence). Trimming stripped 3 bases from V and 2 bases from J, with 11 bases between.

In its sample, this clonotype was seen a few times. CDR3 nucleotide sequence: TGTGCCAGCAGTTCTAGCGGGAGGCTTGGCTACGAGCAGTACTTC. Protein: CASSSSGRLGYEQYF. The chain recombines TRBV12-3 or TRBV12-4 with TRBJ2-7, with 11 bases aligning to TRBD2. V dropped 4 bases and J dropped 3; count of bases not matched to a gene: 5. This CDR3 has 15 amino acids.

This sequence joins TRBV5-6 and TRBJ2-7; D is perhaps TRBD1 or TRBD2 (5 bases each). This CDR3 has 13 amino acids. V was trimmed by 3 bases and J by 2 bases, leaving 9 bases between them. Germline values: CDR1 SGHDT, CDR2 YYEEEE. This CDR3 is CASSSGRTYEQYV. CDR3 nucleotides: TGTGCCAGCAGCTCGGGGCGGACCTACGAGCAGTACGTC.

This clonotype was counted a few times. V usage is TRBV27 and J usage is TRBJ2-3; D is undetermined. V lost 5 bases, J lost 0 bases, and 18 bases lay in between. Germline V gene data show CDR1 as MNHEY and CDR2 as SMNVEV (reference sequence). The CDR3 spans 17 residues. CDR3 region: CASSPPYIAESTDTQYF. The CDR3 DNA is TGTGCCAGCAGTCCACCCTACATTGCGGAAAGCACAGATACGCAGTATTTT.

This chain joins TRBV7-9 and TRBJ2-2; maybe TRBD1 (6 bases). V lost 6 bases and J 1 base, leaving 12 bases between the germline ends. CDR1 and CDR2 (germline): SEHNR, FQNEAQ (reference sequence). This CDR3 region has 15 residues. The CDR3 loop reads CASRKPGQNTGELFF. The CDR3 nucleotides read TGTGCCAGCAGAAAACCGGGACAGAACACCGGGGAGCTGTTTTTT.

The chain employs TRBV5-4 and TRBJ2-2; TRBD1 might be the D (6 bases). The CDR3 is 14 residues long. Per the germline V gene, CDR1 is SGHNT and CDR2 is YYREEE (reference sequence). Trimming pared 6 bases from V and 0 bases from J, leaving 9 bases between. The CDR3 region is CASKGETNTGELFF. CDR3 nucleotides: TGTGCCAGCAAGGGGGAAACGAACACCGGGGAGCTGTTTTTT.

This chain links TRBV28 with TRBJ1-1; 9 positions match TRBD1. The CDR3 extends over 17 amino acids. J lost 0 bases, V lost 2 bases, and 7 bases had no gene match. Germline-derived CDR1 and CDR2 are MDHEN and SYDVKM. CDR3 in amino acids: CASSLVYRGPMNTEAFF. The DNA of the CDR3 is TGTGCCAGCAGTTTAGTGTACAGGGGGCCCATGAACACTGAAGCTTTCTTT.

Turning to this clonotype: One end of the junction varies from germline; a read error may be responsible. J is TRBJ1-3 and V is TRBV3-1, with D uncertain. Germline-derived CDR1 and CDR2 are LGHDT and YNNKEL (reference sequence). The CDR3 covers 14 residues. The CDR3 DNA sequence: TGTGCCGAAGCCTTCGGAGGATCTGGAAACACTATATATTTT. Translating gives CAEAFGGSGNTIYF.

The chain recombines TRBV7-6 with TRBJ2-2; 14 positions agree with TRBD2. Germline CDR1 SGHVS, CDR2 FNYEAQ. The CDR3 sequence is 16 residues long. V was pared by 4 bases and J by 7 bases, with 5 bases of the junction left unmatched. The CDR3 DNA sequence: TGTGCCAGCAGCTCGGGACTAGCGGGAGTTGGCGGGGAGCTGTTTTTT. Its translation is CASSSGLAGVGGELFF.

This chain joins TRBV6-6 and TRBJ2-3; D is unresolved. The CDR3 has 13 amino acids. Germline V gives CDR1 MNHNY, CDR2 SVGAGI (reference sequence). V was cut by 4 bases and J by 3 bases, with 8 bases left in between. The CDR3 sequence is CASSSEVTDTQYF. CDR3 bases: TGTGCCAGCAGTTCCGAGGTTACAGATACGCAGTATTTT.

This clonotype was counted only a few times. CDR3 loop: CASSFRDRGMDTQYF. Here the CDR3 DNA reads TGTGCCAGCAGCTTCCGGGACAGGGGGATGGATACGCAGTATTTT. The rearrangement joins TRBV7-2 to TRBJ2-3, with 11 bases fitting TRBD1. The CDR3 contains 15 residues. Germline CDR1 and CDR2: SGHTA and FQGNSA. Trimming removed 3 bases from V and 6 bases from J; junction bases left unmatched: 5.

The rearrangement links TRBV7-6 to TRBJ2-6, with 9 bases that match TRBD2. Trimming removed 5 bases from V and 0 bases from J; junction bases left unmatched: 8. CDR1 SGHVS and CDR2 FNYEAQ come from the germline V gene. The length of the CDR3 is 18 residues. In DNA form, the CDR3 reads TGTGCCAGCAGCCCTGCGGGACTAGCCCCCTCTGGGGCCAACGTCCTGACTTTC. Its translation: CASSPAGLAPSGANVLTF.

This clonotype has only a few counts. The chain employs TRBV20-1 and TRBJ2-7, with D possibly matching TRBD2 (5 bases). Trimming left V 1 base short and J 6 bases short, with 13 bases between. Germline assignment: CDR1 DFQATT and CDR2 SNEGSKA (reference sequence). The CDR3 consists of 13 residues. CDR3 coding DNA: TGCAGTGCTAGAGGGGGTAGCGCGGGCGAGCAGTACTTC. Translating gives CSARGGSAGEQYF.

This clonotype came up many times. Here the CDR3 DNA reads TGCAGTGCTAGAGGTACGGGGGAGACTGAAGCTTTCTTT. It translates to CSARGTGETEAFF. V usage is TRBV20-1 and J usage is TRBJ1-1; TRBD1 is a possible D gene (5 bases). The germline V gene encodes CDR1 DFQATT and CDR2 SNEGSKA (reference sequence). This CDR3 is built from 13 residues. V lost 1 base to trimming and J lost 5 bases, with 11 bases between them.

This clonotype was recorded only once. The V and J genes are TRBV3-1 and TRBJ2-1; TRBD1 matches 10 bases. J was trimmed by 6 bases and V by 1 base; bases with no gene match: 0. This CDR3 region has 14 residues. Germline CDR1 and CDR2: LGHDT and YNNKEL (reference sequence). The CDR3 reads CASSQGDRGNEQFF. The CDR3 DNA reads as TGTGCCAGCAGCCAAGGGGACAGGGGCAATGAGCAGTTCTTC.

V is TRBV7-8 and J is TRBJ2-5; 7 bases agree with TRBD1. The CDR3 runs 14 residues. In germline, CDR1 is SGHVS, CDR2 FQNEAQ. The junction had 2 bases not matched to a gene; V was cut back by 2 bases and J by 2 bases. The CDR3 here is CASSLRGPQETQYF. CDR3 DNA: TGTGCCAGCAGCTTAAGGGGGCCTCAAGAGACCCAGTACTTC.

This clonotype has more than one count but fewer than ten. The CDR3 nucleotides read TGTGCCAGCAGTCTACAAGAGGACAGGGCGAACTATGGCTACACCTTC. Residues: CASSLQEDRANYGYTF. The chain joins TRBV7-9 to TRBJ1-2, with 8 bases aligning to TRBD1. The CDR3 sequence is 16 residues long. The J segment lost 2 bases and the V segment lost 6 bases, leaving 11 bases of the junction unmatched. The germline V gene encodes CDR1 SEHNR and CDR2 FQNEAQ (reference sequence).

This clonotype was seen more than once but under ten times. CDR3 sequence (DNA): TGTGCCAGCAGGGGGAGGGCCCTCCAAGAGACCCAGTACTTC. This encodes CASRGRALQETQYF. The rearrangement links TRBV6-1 to TRBJ2-5; 7 bases align to TRBD2. CDR1 and CDR2 from the germline V gene are MNHNS and SASEGT. The ends lost 6 bases at V and 1 base at J; junction bases unmatched: 5. The CDR3 runs to 14 residues.

This rearrangement joins TRBV28 to TRBJ2-5; D is possibly TRBD2 (5 bases). Germline V gives CDR1 MDHEN, CDR2 SYDVKM. The CDR3 extends over 13 amino acids. V was pared by 3 bases and J by 5 bases, with 10 bases between. The CDR3 sequence is CASSFDGIETQYF. For the CDR3, the DNA is TGTGCCAGCAGTTTTGACGGGATCGAGACCCAGTACTTC. Using reference TRBV28 and TRBJ2-5 for the parts outside the CDR3, the full variable domain is DVKVTQSSRYLVKRTGEKVFLECVQDMDHENMFWYRQDPGLGLRLIYFSYDVKMKEKGDIPEGYSVSREKKERFSLILESASTNQTSMYLCASSFDGIETQYFGPGTRLLVL.

This clonotype was detected a few times. The CDR3 coding sequence is TGTGCCAGCAGTTTATTAGGGGACAGGACATACGAGCAGTACTTC. It codes for CASSLLGDRTYEQYF. The chain employs TRBV28 and TRBJ2-7; the match to TRBD1 covers 8 bases. Germline V gene lookup returns CDR1 MDHEN and CDR2 SYDVKM. The V gene end was trimmed by 1 base and the J gene end by 4 bases; junction bases not matched to a gene: 6. The CDR3 contains 15 residues.

Only a few counts were recorded for this clonotype. The V and J genes are TRBV5-1 and TRBJ2-7; 9 bases align to TRBD2. The CDR3 runs 16 residues. Unmatched junction bases numbered 9, after V lost 5 bases and J lost 0 bases. Germline V CDR1 and CDR2: SGHRS, YFSETQ. CDR3 region: CASRPVTSGPSYEQYF. CDR3 nucleotides: TGCGCCAGCAGGCCCGTCACTAGCGGGCCCTCCTACGAGCAGTACTTC. Full variable domain (missing parts from reference TRBV5-1 and TRBJ2-7): KAGVTQTPRYLIKTRGQQVTLSCSPISGHRSVSWYQQTPGQGLQFLFEYFSETQRNKGNFPGRFSGRQFSNSRSEMNVSTLELGDSALYLCASRPVTSGPSYEQYFGPGTRLTVT.

This clonotype was detected only a few times. The gene calls are TRBV7-8 and TRBJ2-1, with TRBD2 matching over 11 bases. Trimming cost V 5 bases and J 8 bases; bases outside gene matches: 5. CDR1 is SGHVS and CDR2 is FQNEAQ in the germline V gene. The CDR3 totals 14 residues. The CDR3 bases are TGTGCCAGCAGCACTACTAGCGGGAGCGATGAGCAGTTCTTC. It translates to CASSTTSGSDEQFF.